Many counts were recorded for the clone carrying this T cell receptor beta chain. What it recognizes is unknown. The sample is drawn from a study of blood T cells in healthy people across ages. Germline CDR1 SGHTA, CDR2 FQGNSA. The J segment lost 4 bases and the V segment lost 4 bases, leaving 11 bases of the junction unmatched. The CDR3 is made up of 17 amino acids. Findings and caveats of the study: Long-lived donors exceeded aged donors in naive CD4+ cells and diversity. Diversity of TCR beta correlated strongly with naive T cell percentage. Conclusively comparing naive with antigen-experienced cells was impossible with unsorted PBMCs. Age showed a roughly linear inverse relationship with TCR beta diversity per million T cells.

A second roughly 6 to 12 cycle PCR used barcoded and J-beta primers. TCRdb used MiXCR to reprocess the 5' RACE reads, holding one entry per CDR3 protein. The table has 1.5 million to 2 million distinct CDR3 sequences, 28% seen once. The chain couples TRBV7-2 to TRBJ2-4; 9 bases map to TRBD2. The sequencing input was blood. The sequence came from a woman younger than 45 in good health. The CDR3 here is CASSYTLSGGLKNIQYF. In nucleotides, the CDR3 is TGTGCCAGCAGCTATACACTAAGCGGGGGGCTTAAAAACATTCAGTACTTC.